The clone carrying this T cell receptor beta chain was seen ten or more times. Germline V gene sequence: CDR1 LGHDT, CDR2 YNNKEL (reference sequence). The CDR3 consists of 12 residues. V gave up 0 bases and J gave up 7 bases, with 4 bases separating them. The data are from a study of T-cell reconstitution after alpha-beta-depleted transplantation in children. For TCRbeta, the library was prepared with unique molecular identifiers. In TCRdb, the PCR reads were re-called with MiXCR into one record per CDR3 protein. The sample has 250,000 to 300,000 distinct CDR3 sequences; 9.9% are singletons. This clonotype was sampled from a human donor who donated a stem cell graft to a child with SCID. Sample: PBMCs from the stem cell graft donor, taken from the stem cell graft. V and J are TRBV3-1 and TRBJ2-1; D is undetermined. The CDR3 sequence is CASSQERNEQFF. The CDR3 bases are TGTGCCAGCAGCCAAGAACGAAATGAGCAGTTCTTC.